A selection of T cell receptor beta chains follows, all from one sample in a study of blood T cell repertoires in COVID-19. Data came from immunoSEQ multiplex PCR; TCRdb stores just in-frame clones and leaves some out. Among 97,000 or so clones listed, around 86% were seen once. Sequencing was performed on peripheral blood. These TCRs come from a man over 45 with active or convalescent COVID-19. Both conserved end residues are part of each CDR3.

V gene	J gene	CDR3 protein
TRBV27	TRBJ2-7	CASSPRQGGAYEQYF
TRBV19	TRBJ1-3	CASSIGTASGNTIYF
TRBV6-4	TRBJ2-3	CASSDSAGGDTQYF
TRBV10-2	TRBJ2-5	CASTPGETQYF
TRBV5-1	TRBJ1-3	CASSPSSGNTIYF
TRBV9	TRBJ2-1	CASSVEAGGLYEQFF
TRBV12-3/TRBV12-4	TRBJ2-2	CASILSPGELFF
TRBV27	TRBJ2-1	CATQSGSYNEQFF
TRBV2	TRBJ2-3	CASSPGTSGGDTQYF
TRBV20-1	TRBJ1-1	CSASYVRDTEAFF
TRBV7-9	TRBJ1-6	CASSSGQVLHF
TRBV10-3	TRBJ2-2	CAINGGQGAWTGELFF
TRBV5-1	TRBJ1-4	CASSPDAPRGEKLFF
TRBV24-1	TRBJ1-5	CATGSGQERQPQHF
TRBV30	TRBJ2-3	CAWSVLPTTSTDTQYF
TRBV6-6	TRBJ1-6	CASKERVLDSPLHF
TRBV2	TRBJ1-5	CASSTQGPSNQPQHF
TRBV5-4	TRBJ2-5	CASSQRLAGSSQETQYF
TRBV5-1	TRBJ2-5	CASSMTSGVQETQYF
TRBV19	TRBJ1-6	CASSISGGDSPLHF
TRBV10-3	TRBJ2-3	CAISESIGADTQYF
TRBV11-3	TRBJ2-3	CASSLRGSTDTQYF
TRBV5-1	TRBJ1-5	CASSLGTNSNQPQHF